Listed here are 5 T cell receptor beta chains from one sample, sequenced in a study of shared clonotypes between healthy human individuals (dated by TCRdb to 2018 to 2020). To prepare the library, the immunoSEQ multiplex PCR assay was applied. Sourced from immuneACCESS, this table was stored by TCRdb with only in-frame sequences that have V and J called. A share of the clones is absent; for the studies checked, an unresolved V gene accounts for under half, and the remainder has no known explanation. Across this sample there are fewer than 500,000 clones, with over 60% seen only once. The ten largest clones capture 12% of the sample. The sample taken for sequencing was PBMCs. The receptors derive from a woman aged 40 to 50 in good health. Some clones in this sample may be carry-over from other donors' samples.

V is TRBV28 and J is TRBJ2-7; 10 nucleotides align to TRBD2. The CDR3 contains 15 residues. The V gene end was trimmed by 2 bases and the J gene end by 5 bases; junction bases not matched to a gene: 6. Germline CDR1 MDHEN, CDR2 SYDVKM. CDR3 bases: TGTGCCAGCAGTTTAGGAGCGGGAGGGCCCCACGAGCAGTACTTC. Protein: CASSLGAGGPHEQYF. The complete variable domain, with remaining parts taken from reference TRBV28 and TRBJ2-7, reads DVKVTQSSRYLVKRTGEKVFLECVQDMDHENMFWYRQDPGLGLRLIYFSYDVKMKEKGDIPEGYSVSREKKERFSLILESASTNQTSMYLCASSLGAGGPHEQYFGPGTRLTVT.

V gene TRBV9 combines with J gene TRBJ2-5; D perhaps matches TRBD2 (6 bases). The V gene lost 0 bases and the J gene lost 4 bases, with 16 bases spanning the gap. The CDR3 consists of 16 residues. The germline V gene encodes CDR1 SGDLS and CDR2 YYNGEE. The CDR3: CASSVAQGGGTETQYF. CDR3 nucleotide sequence: TGTGCCAGCAGCGTAGCCCAAGGTGGAGGGACAGAGACCCAGTACTTC.

The rearrangement uses TRBV5-4 and TRBJ1-2; no definite D call. Germline V gene sequence: CDR1 SGHNT, CDR2 YYREEE (reference sequence). The V end was cut by 7 bases, the J end by 4 bases, with 17 bases between. The length of the CDR3 is 14 residues. CDR3 sequence reads: CASGEVRQIYGYTF. The CDR3 coding sequence is TGTGCCAGCGGAGAGGTTCGGCAGATCTATGGCTACACCTTC. The whole variable domain, remainder taken from reference TRBV5-4 and TRBJ1-2, is ETGVTQSPTHLIKTRGQQVTLRCSSQSGHNTVSWYQQALGQGPQFIFQYYREEENGRGNFPPRFSGLQFPNYSSELNVNALELDDSALYLCASGEVRQIYGYTFGSGTRLTVV.

V usage is TRBV28 and J usage is TRBJ2-3; 8 nucleotides align to TRBD2. CDR1 is MDHEN and CDR2 is SYDVKM in the germline V gene. The CDR3 spans 14 residues. V shed 7 bases and J 15 bases; nucleotides not matched to a gene: 18. This chain's CDR3 is CASTNQWGLERIYF. Written as DNA, the CDR3 is TGTGCCAGCACCAACCAGTGGGGACTAGAACGTATCTATTTT.

V usage is TRBV2 and J usage is TRBJ1-4; 7 nucleotides match TRBD1. Trimming removed 7 bases from V and 7 bases from J; junction bases left unmatched: 6. This CDR3 has 13 residues. Looked up from germline, CDR1 is SNHLY and CDR2 is FYNNEI. The CDR3 is CASTDRSVEKLFF. CDR3 nucleotide sequence: TGTGCCAGCACGGACAGGTCTGTTGAAAAACTGTTTTTT.